The 24 T cell receptor beta chains presented below share a single source sample, sequenced in a study of blood T cells in healthy people across ages. Combining a sample-barcoded 5' primer with a J-beta primer mix, a second PCR ran for about 6 to 11 cycles. TCRdb re-analysed the 5' RACE reads in MiXCR, keeping a single row per CDR3 protein. This sample has 1.5 million to 2 million distinct CDR3 sequences, with about 35% found just once. The sample consisted of blood. These receptors came from a woman younger than 45 in good health.

The chain couples TRBV5-1 to TRBJ2-1, with D possibly TRBD1 on 6 matching bases. There are 12 residues in the CDR3. V was trimmed by 3 bases and J by 10 bases, leaving 11 bases between them. Looked up from germline, CDR1 is SGHRS and CDR2 is YFSETQ. In DNA, the CDR3 is TGCGCCAGCAGCTCCCCCGGGACAGAGCAGTTCTTC. It specifies CASSSPGTEQFF.

V usage is TRBV6-2 or TRBV6-3 and J usage is TRBJ2-1; D assignment may be TRBD1 or TRBD2 (5 bases each). The CDR3 totals 16 residues. Per germline, CDR1 MNHEY and CDR2 SVGEGT. V was cut by 2 bases and J by 3 bases, with 14 bases left in between. In DNA form, the CDR3 reads TGTGCCAGCAGTTACCCACTACTAGGGGACTACAATGAGCAGTTCTTC. Protein product: CASSYPLLGDYNEQFF.

This clonotype was found a few times. The DNA for the CDR3 is TGTGCCAGCAGCTTAGCACTAGCGCTCAACGAGCAGTACTTC. It encodes CASSLALALNEQYF. This chain connects TRBV11-2 to TRBJ2-5; 7 nucleotides line up with TRBD2. Near its end, the DNA agrees better with TRBJ2-7, so the J call may be wrong. CDR3 length: 14 residues. The germline gives CDR1 SGHAT, CDR2 FQNNGV.

The rearrangement uses TRBV5-1 and TRBJ2-7; either TRBD1 or TRBD2 may supply D (5 bases each). V gave up 1 base and J gave up 2 bases, with 10 bases separating them. This CDR3 is 14 amino acids long. Germline CDR1 and CDR2: SGHRS and YFSETQ. The CDR3 here is CASSLTLGAYEQYF. CDR3 DNA: TGCGCCAGCAGCTTGACTCTGGGGGCCTACGAGCAGTACTTC.

The chain is built from TRBV20-1 and TRBJ2-7; D is ambiguous. The germline V gene has CDR1 DFQATT and CDR2 SNEGSKA (reference sequence). There are 12 residues in the CDR3. Trimming removed 5 bases from V and 3 bases from J, with 11 bases in between. The CDR3 protein is CSAGAQSYEQYF. The CDR3 DNA reads as TGCAGTGCTGGCGCTCAGAGCTACGAGCAGTACTTC.

In its sample, this clonotype was seen a few times. The chain couples TRBV7-9 to TRBJ2-5, with a tentative D call TRBD1 (6 bases). Germline-derived CDR1 and CDR2 are SEHNR and FQNEAQ (reference sequence). Trimming cost V 5 bases and J 4 bases, with 14 bases left between them. The CDR3 loop spans 14 amino acids. The CDR3 loop is CASSLPGHGETQYF. CDR3 bases: TGTGCCAGCAGCCTCCCGGGACACGGAGAGACCCAGTACTTC.

CDR3 in amino acids: CSARSLAHYNEQFF. The CDR3 nucleotides read TGCAGTGCTAGGAGCCTAGCGCATTACAATGAGCAGTTCTTC. The chain combines TRBV20-1 with TRBJ2-1, with D maybe TRBD2 (6 bases). From germline, CDR1 is DFQATT and CDR2 SNEGSKA (reference sequence). V was clipped by 3 bases and J by 4 bases, with 13 bases between them. The length of the CDR3 is 14 residues.

The rearrangement links TRBV9 to TRBJ1-5; no clear D gene. The CDR3 runs 15 residues. Trimming left V 0 bases short and J 5 bases short, with 12 bases between. CDR1 SGDLS and CDR2 YYNGEE come from the germline V gene. CDR3 bases: TGTGCCAGCAGCGTAGCTCATCAGTACTATCAGCCCCAGCATTTT. Protein product: CASSVAHQYYQPQHF.

In DNA, the CDR3 is TGCAGTGCTAGAGAGCAGTCCTATGGCTACACCTTC. Translation: CSAREQSYGYTF. The chain links TRBV20-1 to TRBJ1-2; D is ambiguous. The CDR3 covers 12 residues. The germline V gene encodes CDR1 DFQATT and CDR2 SNEGSKA (reference sequence). V was cut by 0 bases and J by 4 bases, with 6 bases left in between.

J is TRBJ2-3 and V is TRBV6-5; tentative D call: TRBD1 (6 bases). The ends were cut back, 4 bases at V and 5 bases at J, with 10 bases in the middle. The CDR3 is made up of 13 amino acids. The V gene's germline CDR1 is MNHEY and CDR2 SVGAGI. The CDR3 DNA is TGTGCCAGCAGTTTAGGACAGCTAGATACGCAGTATTTT. Its protein product is CASSLGQLDTQYF.

This clonotype has more than one count but fewer than ten. The chain employs TRBV28 and TRBJ2-3; D gene uncertain. The CDR3 sequence is 15 residues long. Per the germline V gene, CDR1 is MDHEN and CDR2 is SYDVKM. Deletions cut 2 bases from V and 3 bases from J, with 12 bases between. CDR3 sequence: CASSLNPSPTDTQYF. CDR3 nucleotides: TGTGCCAGCAGTTTAAACCCCAGCCCGACAGATACGCAGTATTTT.

The genes are TRBV12-3 or TRBV12-4 and TRBJ2-7; D not certain. V was pared by 7 bases and J by 3 bases, with 16 bases between. This CDR3 spans 14 amino acids. CDR3 loop: CASTPRDFNYEQYF. The CDR3 bases are TGTGCCAGCACCCCTCGAGACTTCAACTACGAGCAGTACTTC.

The genes are TRBV20-1 and TRBJ2-7; a weak D match, TRBD2 (5 bases). V was shortened by 0 bases and J by 7 bases, with 16 bases between the two germline ends. CDR1 DFQATT and CDR2 SNEGSKA come from the germline V gene (reference sequence). The CDR3 runs to 14 residues. In DNA form, the CDR3 reads TGCAGTGCTAGAGATTGGGTCGAACCGGGGGAGCAGTACTTC. It specifies CSARDWVEPGEQYF.

Comment on this clonotype: A read error may explain this, as a much larger clone is one base away. The chain uses TRBV5-1 and TRBJ2-1; TRBD1 aligns across 7 bases. The CDR3 spans 13 residues. CDR1 SGHRS and CDR2 YFSETQ come from the germline V gene. Here the CDR3 DNA reads TGCGTCAGCAGCTTGGTCGGGGACAGTGAGCAGTTCTTC. Translating gives CVSSLVGDSEQFF.

In nucleotides, the CDR3 is TGTGCCAGCAGTTTTCTCGGGGGTCCTTCTACGCAGTATTTT. It codes for CASSFLGGPSTQYF. J is TRBJ2-3 and V is TRBV12-3 or TRBV12-4; a weak D match, TRBD2 (6 bases). There are 14 residues in the CDR3. V was clipped by 3 bases and J by 8 bases, with 15 bases between them.

The chain carries TRBV2 and TRBJ2-2, with D tentatively TRBD1 or TRBD2 (5 bases each). V gave up 4 bases and J gave up 13 bases, with 13 bases separating them. The length of the CDR3 is 12 residues. CDR1 SNHLY and CDR2 FYNNEI come from the germline V gene. CDR3 in amino acids: CASSGLAGRLFF. In DNA, the CDR3 is TGTGCCAGCAGTGGCCTGGCAGGGAGGCTGTTTTTT.

This clonotype was detected only a few times. V is TRBV5-1 and J is TRBJ2-7, with D possibly matching TRBD2 (6 bases). The germline V and J ends were trimmed by 0 bases and 4 bases, with 14 bases remaining between them. The length of the CDR3 is 15 residues. Germline V lookup: CDR1 SGHRS, CDR2 YFSETQ. The CDR3 loop is CASSLDGGTAYEQYF. CDR3 sequence (DNA): TGCGCCAGCAGCTTGGACGGCGGGACCGCGTACGAGCAGTACTTC.

This clonotype has only a few counts. The chain couples TRBV4-1 to TRBJ2-1; TRBD1 matches 8 bases. The J segment lost 6 bases and the V segment lost 1 base, leaving 5 bases of the junction unmatched. CDR3 size: 15 residues. Germline lookup yields CDR1 MGHRA and CDR2 YSYEKL. CDR3 bases: TGCGCCAGCAGCCAAGGGACAGGGCCCTTCAATGAGCAGTTCTTC. This encodes CASSQGTGPFNEQFF.

The chain carries TRBV4-1 and TRBJ1-2, with D perhaps TRBD1 (5 bases). Trimming cost V 4 bases and J 0 bases, with 12 bases left between them. The germline V gene has CDR1 MGHRA and CDR2 YSYEKL. This CDR3 comprises 15 residues. CDR3 in amino acids: CASSPGAIANYGYTF. DNA for the CDR3: TGCGCCAGCAGCCCCGGGGCGATAGCTAACTATGGCTACACCTTC.

This clonotype was detected a few times. The gene calls are TRBV11-2 and TRBJ2-3; no clear D gene. Per the germline V gene, CDR1 is SGHAT and CDR2 is FQNNGV. CDR3 size: 15 residues. V dropped 5 bases and J dropped 3 bases, with 15 bases sitting between them. Here the CDR3 reads CASSPAPSPTDTQYF. The DNA for the CDR3 is TGTGCCAGCAGCCCAGCCCCCTCCCCGACAGATACGCAGTATTTT.

This clonotype has a handful of counts. This chain links TRBV20-1 with TRBJ1-1, with TRBD1 identical over 7 bases. J gave up 4 bases and V 5 bases, and 10 bases lay outside the gene matches. CDR3 size: 14 residues. Germline values: CDR1 DFQATT, CDR2 SNEGSKA (reference sequence). DNA for the CDR3: TGCAGTGCTCACGCAGGGGGTCTCAGCACTGAAGCTTTCTTT. Encoded protein: CSAHAGGLSTEAFF.

As concerns this clonotype: A read error may account for a junction end that differs from germline. The chain is built from TRBV4-1 and TRBJ2-3; tentatively, D is TRBD2 (6 bases). Per germline, CDR1 MGHRA and CDR2 YSYEKL. The CDR3 covers 15 residues. The CDR3 DNA follows: TGCGCCAGCAGCCAACCCGGGACTCGGGCAGATACGCGGTATTTT. It translates to CASSQPGTRADTRYF.

The chain joins TRBV28 to TRBJ1-4; 8 bases are shared with TRBD1. This CDR3 is 16 amino acids long. V dropped 5 bases and J dropped 7; count of bases not matched to a gene: 12. CDR1 and CDR2 (germline): MDHEN, SYDVKM. The CDR3 bases are TGTGCCAGCAGTGGACAGGGCGGGATCTTAGCTGAAAAACTGTTTTTT. The encoded protein is CASSGQGGILAEKLFF.

At least ten counts were recorded for this clonotype. The J gene is TRBJ1-2, the V gene TRBV9; D call uncertain. This CDR3 has 14 residues. Germline V gives CDR1 SGDLS, CDR2 YYNGEE. V lost 0 bases, J lost 2 bases, and 8 bases lay in between. The CDR3 here is CASSVGGGNYGYTF. The CDR3 DNA reads as TGTGCCAGCAGCGTAGGCGGCGGGAACTATGGCTACACCTTC.